This TCR beta chain was profiled in a study of T-cell memory formation after mild COVID-19. Study background: Largely donor-specific TCR clusters were found. Whole-study findings and limits: Later expanders leaned toward CD4+, whereas clones contracting from day 15 to 85 were balanced CD4/CD8.

From 5'RACE with constant-segment primers came TCR alpha and TCR beta cDNA libraries that carried sample barcodes and UMIs. TCRdb processed the 5' RACE reads anew with MiXCR; each CDR3 protein has one entry. The sample lists around 340,000 distinct CDR3 sequences; 10% to 15% were seen once. This clonotype has more than one count but fewer than ten. Its antigen is currently unknown. The germline V gene encodes CDR1 SGDLS and CDR2 YYNGEE. V dropped 4 bases and J dropped 8; count of bases not matched to a gene: 14. This CDR3 spans 15 amino acids. This receptor was obtained from a man younger than 35 who had mild COVID-19 (a few samples of this study predate the infection). Cell type and time point are not known. Specimen: PBMCs or a T cell subset sorted from them (not recorded which). V gene TRBV9 combines with J gene TRBJ1-2; 7 bases align to TRBD1. This CDR3 reads CASSPPTGIKDGYTF. CDR3 nucleotides: TGTGCCAGCAGCCCCCCGACAGGGATTAAGGACGGCTACACCTTC.